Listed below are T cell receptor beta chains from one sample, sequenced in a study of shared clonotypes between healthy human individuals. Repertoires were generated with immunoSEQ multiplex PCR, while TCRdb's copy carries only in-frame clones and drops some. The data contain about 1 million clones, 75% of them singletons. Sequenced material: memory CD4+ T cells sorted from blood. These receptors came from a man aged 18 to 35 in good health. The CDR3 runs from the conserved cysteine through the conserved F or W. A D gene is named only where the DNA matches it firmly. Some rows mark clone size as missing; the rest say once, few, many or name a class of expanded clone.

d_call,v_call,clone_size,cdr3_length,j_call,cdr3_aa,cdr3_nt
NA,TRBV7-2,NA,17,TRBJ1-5,CASSLVGSLGSNQPQHF,TGTGCCAGCAGCTTAGTAGGCTCCCTAGGAAGCAATCAGCCCCAGCATTTT
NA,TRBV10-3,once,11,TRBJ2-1,CATWTDNEQFF,TGTGCCACATGGACAGACAATGAGCAGTTCTTC
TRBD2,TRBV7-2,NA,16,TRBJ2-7,CASSLGPGLADYEQYF,TGTGCCAGCAGCTTAGGACCGGGCCTAGCGGATTACGAGCAGTACTTC
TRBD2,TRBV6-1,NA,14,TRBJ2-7,CATLAGYSVNEQYF,TGTGCCACTCTAGCGGGGTATTCCGTAAACGAGCAGTACTTC
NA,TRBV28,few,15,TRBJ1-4,CASSLVTGGTEKLFF,TGTGCCAGCAGTTTAGTCACCGGGGGGACGGAAAAACTGTTTTTT
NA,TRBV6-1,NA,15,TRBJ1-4,CASSGLTATNEKLFF,TGTGCCAGCAGTGGACTGACAGCAACTAATGAAAAACTGTTTTTT
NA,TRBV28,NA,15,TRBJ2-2,CASSLTQGSTGELFF,TGTGCCAGCAGCTTGACTCAGGGGAGCACCGGGGAGCTGTTTTTT
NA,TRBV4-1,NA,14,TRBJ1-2,CASSQDSPNYGYTF,TGCGCCAGCAGCCAAGATTCCCCCAACTATGGCTACACCTTC
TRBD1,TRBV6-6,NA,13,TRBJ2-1,CASRGGFYNEQFF,TGTGCCAGCAGAGGGGGCTTCTACAATGAGCAGTTCTTC
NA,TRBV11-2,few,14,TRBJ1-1,CASSTGFQDTEAFF,TGTGCCAGCAGCACAGGGTTCCAGGACACTGAAGCTTTCTTT
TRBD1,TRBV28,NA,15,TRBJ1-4,CASRHQDRYNEKLFF,TGTGCCAGCCGTCATCAGGACAGGTATAATGAAAAACTGTTTTTT
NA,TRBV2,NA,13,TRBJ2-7,CASSVGYSYEQYF,TGTGCCAGCTCCGTCGGGTACTCCTACGAGCAGTACTTC
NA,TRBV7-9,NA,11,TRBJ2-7,CASSYDGSNPF,TGTGCCAGCAGCTACGACGGGTCCAACCCCTTC
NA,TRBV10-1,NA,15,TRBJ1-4,CASSGRRATNEKLFF,TGCGCCAGCAGTGGGCGCCGTGCAACTAATGAAAAACTGTTTTTT
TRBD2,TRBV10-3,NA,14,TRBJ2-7,CAISDTSGSYEQYF,TGTGCCATCAGTGATACTAGCGGGAGCTACGAGCAGTACTTC
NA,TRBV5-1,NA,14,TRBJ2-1,CASSVGRPHDEQFF,TGCGCCAGCAGCGTTGGGCGGCCGCACGATGAGCAGTTCTTC
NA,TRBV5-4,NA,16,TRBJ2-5,CASSLQQGLNQETQYF,TGTGCCAGCAGCCTACAACAGGGCTTGAACCAAGAGACCCAGTACTTC
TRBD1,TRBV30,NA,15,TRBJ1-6,CAWSPEGTAGSPLHF,TGTGCCTGGAGCCCTGAAGGGACAGCTGGATCACCCCTCCACTTT
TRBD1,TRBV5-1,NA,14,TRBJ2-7,CASSLVQGAYEQYF,TGCGCCAGCAGCTTGGTCCAGGGGGCCTACGAGCAGTACTTC
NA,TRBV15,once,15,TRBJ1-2,CATSRDKAGNYGYTF,TGTGCCACCAGCAGAGATAAGGCAGGGAACTATGGCTACACCTTC
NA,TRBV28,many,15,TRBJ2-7,CASSRTGPGGYEQYF,TGTGCCAGCAGCCGGACAGGGCCGGGGGGCTACGAGCAGTACTTC
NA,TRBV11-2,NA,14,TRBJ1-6,CASSQSSYNSPLHF,TGTGCCAGCAGCCAGAGCTCCTATAATTCACCCCTCCACTTT
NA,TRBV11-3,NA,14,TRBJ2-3,CASSLGGLGDTQYF,TGTGCCAGCAGCCTAGGGGGTTTAGGAGATACGCAGTATTTT
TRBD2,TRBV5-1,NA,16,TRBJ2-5,CASSQTSGRAGETQYF,TGCGCCAGCAGCCAAACTAGCGGGAGGGCCGGGGAGACCCAGTACTTC
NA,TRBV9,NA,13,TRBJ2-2,CASSVGRGRELFF,TGTGCCAGCAGCGTAGGTCGGGGGAGGGAGCTGTTTTTT
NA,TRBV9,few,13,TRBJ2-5,CASSVDLGETQYF,TGTGCCAGCAGCGTAGACCTAGGGGAGACCCAGTACTTC
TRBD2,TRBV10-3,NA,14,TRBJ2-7,CAARPASGSPEQYF,TGTGCCGCCCGGCCGGCTAGCGGGTCCCCCGAGCAGTACTTC
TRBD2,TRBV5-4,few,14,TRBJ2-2,CASSIAGNTGELFF,TGTGCCAGCAGCATAGCGGGAAACACCGGGGAGCTGTTTTTT
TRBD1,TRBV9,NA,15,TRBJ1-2,CASTREDRGNYGYTF,TGTGCCAGCACCCGAGAGGACAGGGGAAACTATGGCTACACCTTC
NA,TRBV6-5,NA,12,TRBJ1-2,CASSYSWGGYTF,TGTGCCAGCAGTTACTCCTGGGGTGGCTACACCTTC
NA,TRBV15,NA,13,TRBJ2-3,CATSSGQSDTQYF,TGTGCCACCAGCAGCGGACAGTCAGATACGCAGTATTTT
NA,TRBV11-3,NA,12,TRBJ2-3,CASSYGSGTQYF,TGTGCCAGCAGCTACGGGTCAGGGACGCAGTATTTT
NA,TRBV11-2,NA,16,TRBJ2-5,CASSLGMAGRQETQYF,TGTGCCAGCAGCTTAGGGATGGCGGGCCGGCAAGAGACCCAGTACTTC
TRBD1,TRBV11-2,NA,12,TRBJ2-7,CASRRAQGKQYF,TGTGCCAGCAGGAGAGCACAGGGGAAGCAGTACTTC
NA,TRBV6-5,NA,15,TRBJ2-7,CASSSWDTFSYEQYF,TGTGCCAGCAGTTCCTGGGACACTTTCTCCTACGAGCAGTACTTC
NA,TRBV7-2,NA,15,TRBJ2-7,CASSRSLAVHYEQYF,TGTGCCAGCAGTCGGAGTCTGGCGGTTCACTACGAGCAGTACTTC
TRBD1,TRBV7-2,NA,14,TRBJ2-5,CASSYNRGWETQYF,TGTGCCAGCAGCTATAACAGGGGTTGGGAGACCCAGTACTTC
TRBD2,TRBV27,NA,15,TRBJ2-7,CASSLSGSGRYEQYF,TGTGCCAGCAGTTTATCAGGTAGCGGGAGGTACGAGCAGTACTTC
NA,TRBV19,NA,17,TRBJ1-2,CASSINPPGMGNYGYTF,TGTGCCAGTAGTATCAATCCTCCGGGAATGGGTAACTATGGCTACACCTTC
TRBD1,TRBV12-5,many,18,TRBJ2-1,CASGLVERGRLDENEQFF,TGTGCTAGTGGTTTGGTAGAAAGGGGGCGGCTCGACGAGAATGAGCAGTTCTTC
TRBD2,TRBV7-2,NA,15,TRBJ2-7,CASSLGREPSYEQYF,TGTGCCAGCAGCTTAGGGCGGGAGCCCTCCTACGAGCAGTACTTC
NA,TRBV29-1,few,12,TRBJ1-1,CVVGEMNTEAFF,TGCGTCGTGGGGGAGATGAACACTGAAGCTTTCTTT
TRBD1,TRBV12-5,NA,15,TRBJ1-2,CASGFPGQGVYGYTF,TGTGCTAGTGGTTTCCCGGGACAGGGGGTCTATGGCTACACCTTC
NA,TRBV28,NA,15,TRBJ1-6,CASSSLTGNNSPLHF,TGTGCCAGCAGTTCTCTTACAGGGAATAATTCACCCCTCCACTTT
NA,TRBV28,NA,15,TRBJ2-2,CASSLAGQNTGELFF,TGTGCCAGCAGTTTAGCGGGGCAGAACACCGGGGAGCTGTTTTTT
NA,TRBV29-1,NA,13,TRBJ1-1,CSVERGTNTEAFF,TGCAGCGTTGAGAGAGGGACCAACACTGAAGCTTTCTTT
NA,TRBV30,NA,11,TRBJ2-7,CAWSDIYEQYF,TGTGCCTGGAGTGACATTTACGAGCAGTACTTC
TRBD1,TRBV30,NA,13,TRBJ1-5,CAWTPQGGQPQHF,TGTGCCTGGACGCCCCAGGGGGGTCAGCCCCAGCATTTT
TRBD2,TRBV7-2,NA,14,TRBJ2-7,CASSYGLAGNEQYF,TGTGCCAGCAGCTATGGACTAGCGGGAAACGAGCAGTACTTC